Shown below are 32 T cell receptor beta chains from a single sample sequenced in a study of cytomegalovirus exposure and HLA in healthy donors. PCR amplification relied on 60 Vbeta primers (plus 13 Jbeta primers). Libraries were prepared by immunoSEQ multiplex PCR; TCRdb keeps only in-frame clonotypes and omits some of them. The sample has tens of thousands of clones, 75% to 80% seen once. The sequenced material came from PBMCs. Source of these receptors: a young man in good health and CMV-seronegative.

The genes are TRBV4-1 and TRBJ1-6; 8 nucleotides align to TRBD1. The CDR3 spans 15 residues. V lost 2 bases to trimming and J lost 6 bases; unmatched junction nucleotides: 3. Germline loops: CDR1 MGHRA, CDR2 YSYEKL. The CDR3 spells CASSQRTGTNSPLHF. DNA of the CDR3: TGCGCCAGCAGCCAAAGGACAGGGACTAATTCACCCCTCCACTTT.

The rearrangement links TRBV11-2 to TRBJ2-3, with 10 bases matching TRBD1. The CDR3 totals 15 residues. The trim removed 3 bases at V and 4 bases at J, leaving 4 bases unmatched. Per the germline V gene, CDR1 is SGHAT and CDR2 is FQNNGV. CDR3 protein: CASSFGTGDPDTQYF. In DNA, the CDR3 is TGTGCCAGCAGCTTCGGGACAGGGGATCCAGATACGCAGTATTTT.

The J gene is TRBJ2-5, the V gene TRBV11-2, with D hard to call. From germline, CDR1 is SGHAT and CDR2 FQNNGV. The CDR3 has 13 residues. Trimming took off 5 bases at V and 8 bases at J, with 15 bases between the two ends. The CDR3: CASSPELYSTQYF. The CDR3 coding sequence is TGTGCCAGCAGCCCTGAGTTATACAGTACCCAGTACTTC.

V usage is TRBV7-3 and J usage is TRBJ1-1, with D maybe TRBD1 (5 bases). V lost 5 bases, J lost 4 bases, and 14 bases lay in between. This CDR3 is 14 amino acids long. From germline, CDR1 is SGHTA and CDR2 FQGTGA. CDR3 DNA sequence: TGTGCCAGCAGCCTTCTTGGGGGGACCACTGAAGCTTTCTTT. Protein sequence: CASSLLGGTTEAFF.

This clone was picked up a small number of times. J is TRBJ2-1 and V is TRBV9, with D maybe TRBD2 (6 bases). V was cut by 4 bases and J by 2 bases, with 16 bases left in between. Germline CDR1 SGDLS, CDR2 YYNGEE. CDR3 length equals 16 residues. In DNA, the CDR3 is TGTGCCAGCAGCCCCCGAATGCGGGGCCCCTACAATGAGCAGTTCTTC. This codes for CASSPRMRGPYNEQFF.

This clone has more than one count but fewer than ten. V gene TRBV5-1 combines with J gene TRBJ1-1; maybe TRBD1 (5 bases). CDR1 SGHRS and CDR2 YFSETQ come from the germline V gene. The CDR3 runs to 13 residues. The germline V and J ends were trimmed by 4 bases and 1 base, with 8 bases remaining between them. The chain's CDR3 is CASSNRPNTEAFF. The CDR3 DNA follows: TGCGCCAGCAGCAACAGGCCGAACACTGAAGCTTTCTTT. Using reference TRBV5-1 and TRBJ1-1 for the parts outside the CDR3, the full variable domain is KAGVTQTPRYLIKTRGQQVTLSCSPISGHRSVSWYQQTPGQGLQFLFEYFSETQRNKGNFPGRFSGRQFSNSRSEMNVSTLELGDSALYLCASSNRPNTEAFFGQGTRLTVV.

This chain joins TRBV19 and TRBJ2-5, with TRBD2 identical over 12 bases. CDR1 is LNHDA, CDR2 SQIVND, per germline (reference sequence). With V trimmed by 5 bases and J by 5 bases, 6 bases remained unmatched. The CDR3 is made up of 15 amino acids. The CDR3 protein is CASSDLAGGLETQYF. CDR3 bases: TGTGCCAGTAGTGACCTAGCGGGGGGGCTCGAGACCCAGTACTTC.

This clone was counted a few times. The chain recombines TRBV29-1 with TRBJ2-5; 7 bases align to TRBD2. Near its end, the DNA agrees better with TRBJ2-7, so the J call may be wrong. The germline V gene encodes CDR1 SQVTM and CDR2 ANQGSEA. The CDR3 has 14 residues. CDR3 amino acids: CSVRGGGSSYEQYF. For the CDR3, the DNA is TGCAGCGTTCGGGGCGGGGGAAGCTCCTACGAGCAGTACTTC.

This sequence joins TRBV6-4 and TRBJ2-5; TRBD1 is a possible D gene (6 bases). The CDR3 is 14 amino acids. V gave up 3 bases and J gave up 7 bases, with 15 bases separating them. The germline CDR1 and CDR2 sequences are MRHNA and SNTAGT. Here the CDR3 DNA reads TGTGCCAGCAGTGAGGGACAAGGATTAGGGACCCAGTACTTC. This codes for CASSEGQGLGTQYF.

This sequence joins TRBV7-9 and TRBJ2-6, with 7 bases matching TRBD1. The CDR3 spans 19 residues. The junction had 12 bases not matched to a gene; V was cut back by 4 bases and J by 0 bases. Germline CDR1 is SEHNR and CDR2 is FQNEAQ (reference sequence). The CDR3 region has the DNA TGTGCCAGCAGCTCCCACGTCGATACAGGGGTCTCTGGGGCCAACGTCCTGACTTTC. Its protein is CASSSHVDTGVSGANVLTF. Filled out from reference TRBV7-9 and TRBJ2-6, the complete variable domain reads DTGVSQNPRHKITKRGQNVTFRCDPISEHNRLYWYRQTLGQGPEFLTYFQNEAQLEKSRLLSDRFSAERPKGSFSTLEIQRTEQGDSAMYLCASSSHVDTGVSGANVLTFGAGSRLTVL.

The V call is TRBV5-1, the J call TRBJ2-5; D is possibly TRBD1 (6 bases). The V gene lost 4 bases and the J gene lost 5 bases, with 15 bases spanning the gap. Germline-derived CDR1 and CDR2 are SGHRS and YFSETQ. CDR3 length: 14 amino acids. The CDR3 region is CASSPGTLRETQYF. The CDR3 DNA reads TGCGCCAGCAGCCCCGGGACACTGCGGGAGACCCAGTACTTC.

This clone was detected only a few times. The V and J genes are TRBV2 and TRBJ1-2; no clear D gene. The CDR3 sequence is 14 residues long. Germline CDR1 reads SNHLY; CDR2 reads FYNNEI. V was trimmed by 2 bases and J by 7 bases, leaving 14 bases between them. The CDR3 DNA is TGTGCCAGCAGTGAAACGGGATTTGAGGGTGGCTACACCTTC. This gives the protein CASSETGFEGGYTF.

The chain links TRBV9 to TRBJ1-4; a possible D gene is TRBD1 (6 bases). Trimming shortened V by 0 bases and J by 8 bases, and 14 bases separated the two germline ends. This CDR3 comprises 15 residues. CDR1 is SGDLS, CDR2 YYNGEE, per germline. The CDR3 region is CASSVGSAGAEKLFF. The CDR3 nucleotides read TGTGCCAGCAGCGTAGGTTCGGCGGGGGCCGAAAAACTGTTTTTT.

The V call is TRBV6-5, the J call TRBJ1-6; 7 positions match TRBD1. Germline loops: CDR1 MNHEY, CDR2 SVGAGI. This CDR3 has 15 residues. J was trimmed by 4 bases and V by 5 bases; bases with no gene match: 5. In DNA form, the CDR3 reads TGTGCCAGCAGTAACCGGGACAGTTATAATTCACCCCTCCACTTT. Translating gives CASSNRDSYNSPLHF.

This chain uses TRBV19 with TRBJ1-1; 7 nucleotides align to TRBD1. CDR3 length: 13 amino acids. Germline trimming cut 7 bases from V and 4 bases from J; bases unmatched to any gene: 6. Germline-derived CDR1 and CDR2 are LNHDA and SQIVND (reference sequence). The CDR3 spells CASNLQGGTEAFF. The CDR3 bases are TGTGCCAGTAATTTGCAGGGGGGCACTGAAGCTTTCTTT. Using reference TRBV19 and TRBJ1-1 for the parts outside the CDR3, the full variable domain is DGGITQSPKYLFRKEGQNVTLSCEQNLNHDAMYWYRQDPGQGLRLIYYSQIVNDFQKGDIAEGYSVSREKKESFPLTVTSAQKNPTAFYLCASNLQGGTEAFFGQGTRLTVV.

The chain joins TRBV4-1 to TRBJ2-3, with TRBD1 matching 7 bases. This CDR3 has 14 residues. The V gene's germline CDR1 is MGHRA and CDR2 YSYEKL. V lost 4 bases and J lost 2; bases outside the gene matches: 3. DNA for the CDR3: TGCGCCAGCAGCCCCGACAGGGTCACAGATACGCAGTATTTT. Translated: CASSPDRVTDTQYF.

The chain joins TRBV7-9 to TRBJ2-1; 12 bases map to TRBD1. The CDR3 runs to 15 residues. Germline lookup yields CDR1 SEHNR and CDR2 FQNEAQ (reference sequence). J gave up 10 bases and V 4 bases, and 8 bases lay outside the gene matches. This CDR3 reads CASSSRDRGRGEQFF. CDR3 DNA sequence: TGTGCCAGCAGCTCCCGGGACAGGGGGCGGGGGGAGCAGTTCTTC. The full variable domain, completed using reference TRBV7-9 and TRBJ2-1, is DTGVSQNPRHKITKRGQNVTFRCDPISEHNRLYWYRQTLGQGPEFLTYFQNEAQLEKSRLLSDRFSAERPKGSFSTLEIQRTEQGDSAMYLCASSSRDRGRGEQFFGPGTRLTVL.

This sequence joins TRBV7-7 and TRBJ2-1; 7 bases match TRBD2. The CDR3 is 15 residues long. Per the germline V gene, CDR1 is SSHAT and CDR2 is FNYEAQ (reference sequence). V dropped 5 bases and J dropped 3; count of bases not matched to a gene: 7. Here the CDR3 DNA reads TGTGCCAGCAGCACCCAGAGCGGGGACTACAATGAGCAGTTCTTC. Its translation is CASSTQSGDYNEQFF.

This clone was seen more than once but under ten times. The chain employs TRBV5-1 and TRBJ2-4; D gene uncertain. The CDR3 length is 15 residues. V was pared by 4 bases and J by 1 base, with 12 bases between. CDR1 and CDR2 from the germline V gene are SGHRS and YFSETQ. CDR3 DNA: TGCGCCAGCAGCCCGCAACAGTCCGCCAAAAACATTCAGTACTTC. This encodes CASSPQQSAKNIQYF.

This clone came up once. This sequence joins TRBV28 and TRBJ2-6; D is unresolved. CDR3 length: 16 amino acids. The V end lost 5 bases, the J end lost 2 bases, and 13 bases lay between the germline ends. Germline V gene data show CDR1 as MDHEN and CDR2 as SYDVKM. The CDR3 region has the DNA TGTGCCAGCAGTCTCCTTCGTCGTACTGGGGCCAACGTCCTGACTTTC. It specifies CASSLLRRTGANVLTF.

CDR3 sequence: CASSAGQDFAEAFF. CDR3 nucleotides: TGCGCCAGCAGCGCGGGACAGGATTTCGCTGAAGCTTTCTTT. This sequence joins TRBV5-1 and TRBJ1-1; 8 nucleotides align to TRBD1. In germline, CDR1 is SGHRS, CDR2 YFSETQ. Losses at the gene ends were 4 bases for V and 6 bases for J; bases not matched to a gene: 8. This CDR3 is built from 14 residues. The full variable domain, with the rest looked up from reference TRBV5-1 and TRBJ1-1, is KAGVTQTPRYLIKTRGQQVTLSCSPISGHRSVSWYQQTPGQGLQFLFEYFSETQRNKGNFPGRFSGRQFSNSRSEMNVSTLELGDSALYLCASSAGQDFAEAFFGQGTRLTVV.

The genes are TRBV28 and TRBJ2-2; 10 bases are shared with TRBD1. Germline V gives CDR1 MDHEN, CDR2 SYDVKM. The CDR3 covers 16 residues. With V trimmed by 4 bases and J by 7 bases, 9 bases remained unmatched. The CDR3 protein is CASSSPRGTGVGELFF. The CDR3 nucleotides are TGTGCCAGCAGTTCGCCCCGCGGGACAGGGGTCGGGGAGCTGTTTTTT.

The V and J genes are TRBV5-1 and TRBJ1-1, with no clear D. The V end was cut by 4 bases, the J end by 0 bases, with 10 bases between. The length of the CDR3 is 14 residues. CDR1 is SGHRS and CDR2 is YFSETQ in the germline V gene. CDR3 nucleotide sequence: TGCGCCAGCAGCCTGGTCTTTATGAACACTGAAGCTTTCTTT. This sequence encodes CASSLVFMNTEAFF.

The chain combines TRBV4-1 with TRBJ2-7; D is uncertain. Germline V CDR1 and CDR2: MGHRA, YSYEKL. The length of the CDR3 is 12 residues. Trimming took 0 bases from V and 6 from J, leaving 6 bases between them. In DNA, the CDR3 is TGCGCCAGCAGCCAAGATCTATCCGAGCAGTACTTC. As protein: CASSQDLSEQYF.

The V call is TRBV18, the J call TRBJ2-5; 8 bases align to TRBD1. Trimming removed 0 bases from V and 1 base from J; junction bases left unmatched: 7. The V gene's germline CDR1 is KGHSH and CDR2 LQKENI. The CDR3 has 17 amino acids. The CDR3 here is CASSPPRGTGGQETQYF. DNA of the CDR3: TGTGCCAGCTCACCACCGAGGGGGACAGGAGGCCAAGAGACCCAGTACTTC.

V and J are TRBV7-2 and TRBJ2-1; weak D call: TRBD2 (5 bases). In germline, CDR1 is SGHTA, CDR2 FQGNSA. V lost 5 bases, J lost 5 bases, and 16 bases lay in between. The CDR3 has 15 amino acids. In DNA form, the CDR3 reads TGTGCCAGCAGCCGAGAGGGTCTAGTTCACAATGAGCAGTTCTTC. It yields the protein CASSREGLVHNEQFF.

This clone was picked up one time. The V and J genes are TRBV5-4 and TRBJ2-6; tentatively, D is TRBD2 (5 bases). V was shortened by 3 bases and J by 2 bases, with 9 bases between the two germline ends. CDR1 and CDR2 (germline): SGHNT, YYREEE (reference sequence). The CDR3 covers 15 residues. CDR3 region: CASSYPGTGANVLTF. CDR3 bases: TGTGCCAGCAGCTACCCCGGGACTGGGGCCAACGTCCTGACTTTC.

The chain's CDR3 is CASSVAGNLRGYTF. CDR3 in DNA: TGTGCCAGCAGCGTAGCCGGGAACCTACGAGGCTACACCTTC. The rearrangement joins TRBV9 to TRBJ1-2; D not resolved. The germline V gene encodes CDR1 SGDLS and CDR2 YYNGEE. This CDR3 is 14 amino acids long. Trimming left V 0 bases short and J 8 bases short, with 14 bases between.

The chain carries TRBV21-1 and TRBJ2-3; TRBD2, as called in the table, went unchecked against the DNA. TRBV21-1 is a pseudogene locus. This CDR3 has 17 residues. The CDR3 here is CASRRRGGGESTDTQYF. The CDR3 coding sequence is TGTGCCAGCAGACGAAGGGGTGGCGGGGAGAGCACAGATACGCAGTATTTT.

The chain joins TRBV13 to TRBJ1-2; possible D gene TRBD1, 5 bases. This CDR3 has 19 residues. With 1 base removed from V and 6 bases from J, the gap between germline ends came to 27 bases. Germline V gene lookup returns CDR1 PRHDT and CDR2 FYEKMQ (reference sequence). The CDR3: CASSLEGVGLTDSGNGYTF. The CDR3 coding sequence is TGTGCCAGCAGCTTAGAAGGGGTCGGGCTAACTGACTCCGGAAATGGCTACACCTTC.

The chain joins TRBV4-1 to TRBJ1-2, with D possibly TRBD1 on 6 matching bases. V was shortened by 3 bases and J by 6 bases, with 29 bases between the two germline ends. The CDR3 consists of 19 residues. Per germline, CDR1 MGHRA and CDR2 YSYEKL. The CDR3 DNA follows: TGCGCCAGCAGCCAGAGGGGGAGAACAGGGACCTTACCGGGGAATGGCTACACCTTC. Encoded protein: CASSQRGRTGTLPGNGYTF.

Here the CDR3 DNA reads TGTGCCAGCTCACCAGACAGATACTATGGCTACACCTTC. The encoded protein is CASSPDRYYGYTF. This chain links TRBV18 with TRBJ1-2; tentatively, D is TRBD1 (5 bases). CDR3 length: 13 residues. The germline gives CDR1 KGHSH, CDR2 LQKENI. Deletions cut 2 bases from V and 3 bases from J, with 7 bases between.